The 20 T cell receptor beta chains listed next were all sequenced from one sample in a study of T-cell memory formation after mild COVID-19. TCRdb reanalysed the 5' RACE reads using MiXCR and keeps one entry per CDR3 protein. The profile shows about 560,000 distinct CDR3 sequences, about a fifth of them singletons. Input material: PBMCs or a T cell subset sorted from them (not recorded which). All receptors derive from an adult woman who had mild COVID-19 (a few samples of this study predate the infection). Cell type and time point are not known.

The chain couples TRBV10-3 to TRBJ2-3, with 12 bases matching TRBD2. The J segment lost 4 bases and the V segment lost 2 bases, leaving 7 bases of the junction unmatched. CDR1 and CDR2 from the germline V gene are ENHRY and SYGVKD. The CDR3 runs to 17 residues. The CDR3 DNA reads TGTGCCATCAGTGAGAGGGCTAGCGGGGGGGCCGCAGATACGCAGTATTTT. Translating gives CAISERASGGAADTQYF.

This clonotype showed up just a few times. The rearrangement joins TRBV11-3 to TRBJ1-6; D gene uncertain. V lost 1 base to trimming and J lost 7 bases, with 8 bases between them. CDR1 and CDR2 (germline): SGHNT, YENEEA. There are 14 residues in the CDR3. CDR3 sequence reads: CASSLAQTNSPLHF. CDR3 nucleotide sequence: TGTGCCAGCAGCTTAGCCCAGACCAATTCACCCCTCCACTTT.

This chain links TRBV27 with TRBJ2-7; 11 positions match TRBD2. This CDR3 region has 14 residues. After removal of 6 bases from V and 3 bases from J, the junction contained 4 bases not matched to a gene. Germline-derived CDR1 and CDR2 are MNHEY and SMNVEV (reference sequence). CDR3 nucleotide sequence: TGTGCCAGCAGCCAAGGGACTAGCGGCTACGAGCAGTACTTC. Protein sequence: CASSQGTSGYEQYF.

DNA for the CDR3: TGTGCCAGCAGCGAGACAGGGGCTACGAATGAGCAGTTCTTC. Translated: CASSETGATNEQFF. This chain joins TRBV9 and TRBJ2-1; 8 bases are shared with TRBD1. V gave up 3 bases and J gave up 7 bases; unmatched junction bases: 6. From germline, CDR1 is SGDLS and CDR2 YYNGEE. The length of the CDR3 is 14 residues.

This clonotype has a handful of counts. This chain uses TRBV7-8 with TRBJ2-3; 9 bases are shared with TRBD2. After removal of 5 bases from V and 5 bases from J, the junction contained 11 bases not matched to a gene. This CDR3 comprises 16 residues. Germline V gives CDR1 SGHVS, CDR2 FQNEAQ. CDR3 coding DNA: TGTGCCAGCAGCGGCACGGAGGGACTAGCAAAAGATACGCAGTATTTT. Amino acid sequence: CASSGTEGLAKDTQYF.

This clonotype was detected only a few times. The chain carries TRBV2 and TRBJ2-1; no clear D gene. The V gene lost 6 bases and the J gene lost 2 bases, with 11 bases spanning the gap. The CDR3 is made up of 14 amino acids. Germline V CDR1 and CDR2: SNHLY, FYNNEI. The chain's CDR3 is CASRQATAYNEQFF. The DNA for the CDR3 is TGTGCCAGCAGGCAAGCCACAGCCTACAATGAGCAGTTCTTC. The full variable domain, completed using reference TRBV2 and TRBJ2-1, is EPEVTQTPSHQVTQMGQEVILRCVPISNHLYFYWYRQILGQKVEFLVSFYNNEISEKSEIFDDQFSVERPDGSNFTLKIRSTKLEDSAMYFCASRQATAYNEQFFGPGTRLTVL.

The chain joins TRBV20-1 to TRBJ2-6; TRBD1 might be the D (6 bases). Germline CDR1 and CDR2: DFQATT and SNEGSKA (reference sequence). The CDR3 is made up of 19 amino acids. The V end lost 0 bases, the J end lost 0 bases, and 18 bases lay between the germline ends. CDR3: CSARDASRGRISGANVLTF. The CDR3 DNA follows: TGCAGTGCTAGAGATGCCTCCAGGGGACGGATCTCTGGGGCCAACGTCCTGACTTTC.

This chain uses TRBV4-2 with TRBJ1-4, with 8 bases identical to TRBD1. This CDR3 comprises 16 residues. V shed 1 base and J 8 bases; nucleotides not matched to a gene: 9. Germline lookup yields CDR1 LGHNA and CDR2 YNFKEQ. CDR3 loop: CASSQVGTGGKEKLFF. The CDR3 DNA is TGTGCCAGCAGCCAAGTGGGGACAGGAGGGAAGGAAAAACTGTTTTTT.

V and J are TRBV7-8 and TRBJ2-3; D unclear. The CDR3 is 14 amino acids. V dropped 3 bases and J dropped 3 bases, with 10 bases sitting between them. Germline loops: CDR1 SGHVS, CDR2 FQNEAQ. The CDR3 nucleotides read TGTGCCAGCAGCTTTGGCTCCATTACAGATACGCAGTATTTT. This codes for CASSFGSITDTQYF.

There are a few counts of this clonotype. The V and J genes are TRBV3-1 and TRBJ1-2; 7 bases map to TRBD1. The CDR3 contains 15 residues. Germline CDR1 LGHDT, CDR2 YNNKEL (reference sequence). V dropped 4 bases and J dropped 7; count of bases not matched to a gene: 12. DNA of the CDR3: TGTGCCAGCAGCCTACTTGGAGGGGGCGCGACTGGCTACACCTTC. Translated: CASSLLGGGATGYTF.

This chain's CDR3 is CAWSVSGVNEQFF. The CDR3 DNA reads as TGTGCCTGGAGTGTATCAGGGGTCAATGAGCAGTTCTTC. The V gene is TRBV30, the J gene TRBJ2-1; possibly TRBD1 for D (6 bases). V was trimmed by 0 bases and J by 6 bases, leaving 9 bases between them. This CDR3 has 13 residues. Germline CDR1 and CDR2: GTSNPN and SVGIG (reference sequence).

This clonotype was seen only a few times. V usage is TRBV6-5 and J usage is TRBJ2-5, with 14 bases that match TRBD2. Germline V gene data show CDR1 as MNHEY and CDR2 as SVGAGI. There are 14 residues in the CDR3. Unmatched junction bases numbered 6, after V lost 6 bases and J lost 9 bases. CDR3 coding DNA: TGTGCCAGCAGAATTGGGACTAGCGGGGGCGCCCAGTACTTC. Its translation: CASRIGTSGGAQYF.

The chain employs TRBV5-6 and TRBJ2-3, with 10 bases lining up with TRBD2. This CDR3 has 17 residues. V was pared by 3 bases and J by 2 bases, with 9 bases of the junction left unmatched. Germline CDR1 is SGHDT and CDR2 is YYEEEE. The CDR3 spells CASSYSELAGFTDTQYF. The CDR3, as DNA: TGTGCCAGCAGCTATTCCGAACTAGCGGGGTTCACAGATACGCAGTATTTT.

This chain links TRBV20-1 with TRBJ1-1; D is possibly TRBD1 (5 bases). V lost 6 bases and J 4 bases, leaving 21 bases between the germline ends. This CDR3 comprises 15 residues. Germline CDR1 reads DFQATT; CDR2 reads SNEGSKA (reference sequence). CDR3 sequence (DNA): TGCAGTGCCTCAGGTCGCGGGGCCCTGGGCACTGAAGCTTTCTTT. Encoded protein: CSASGRGALGTEAFF.

The gene calls are TRBV3-1 and TRBJ2-3; 8 positions match TRBD1. Losses at the gene ends were 1 base for V and 6 bases for J; bases not matched to a gene: 6. Germline CDR1 reads LGHDT; CDR2 reads YNNKEL (reference sequence). The CDR3 is 15 residues long. The CDR3 reads CASSQVMTGDDTQYF. CDR3 bases: TGTGCCAGCAGCCAAGTCATGACAGGGGACGATACGCAGTATTTT.

The V gene is TRBV6-5, the J gene TRBJ2-1, with 8 positions matching TRBD2. The ends lost 2 bases at V and 7 bases at J; junction bases unmatched: 16. The CDR3 loop spans 18 amino acids. Looked up from germline, CDR1 is MNHEY and CDR2 is SVGAGI. Written as DNA, the CDR3 is TGTGCCAGCAGTTACGGAGGACTAGCCATCGTGGGGGCTAATGAGCAGTTCTTC. This sequence encodes CASSYGGLAIVGANEQFF.

This CDR3 is CASSYFRSRAKNIQYF. The DNA of the CDR3 is TGTGCCAGCAGTTACTTTCGGTCAAGAGCCAAAAACATTCAGTACTTC. V is TRBV6-2 or TRBV6-3 and J is TRBJ2-4; D remains ambiguous. Looked up from germline, CDR1 is MNHEY and CDR2 is SVGEGT. V was cut by 1 base and J by 0 bases, with 10 bases left in between. This CDR3 spans 16 amino acids.

This clonotype was seen more than once but under ten times. This chain links TRBV7-9 with TRBJ2-1, with D hard to call. V was clipped by 4 bases and J by 0 bases, with 16 bases between them. The CDR3 has 17 residues. Germline CDR1 and CDR2: SEHNR and FQNEAQ (reference sequence). As DNA, the CDR3 is TGTGCCAGCAGCTCATCTAACACGCAAAGCTCCTACAATGAGCAGTTCTTC. Protein product: CASSSSNTQSSYNEQFF.

The V and J genes are TRBV7-3 and TRBJ2-7, with 9 nucleotides matching TRBD1. V trimming: 1 base; J trimming: 4 bases; junction bases outside the gene matches: 5. Germline assignment: CDR1 SGHTA and CDR2 FQGTGA. There are 15 residues in the CDR3. CDR3 protein: CASSLKQGAPYEQYF. For the CDR3, the DNA is TGTGCCAGCAGCTTAAAACAGGGGGCCCCTTACGAGCAGTACTTC.

This clonotype has ten or more counts. This chain joins TRBV7-9 and TRBJ2-1; D gene ambiguous. The germline gives CDR1 SEHNR, CDR2 FQNEAQ (reference sequence). CDR3 length: 12 amino acids. V was shortened by 2 bases and J by 8 bases, with 7 bases between the two germline ends. The CDR3 reads CASSLSLHEQFF. For the CDR3, the DNA is TGTGCCAGCAGCTTATCCCTCCATGAGCAGTTCTTC.